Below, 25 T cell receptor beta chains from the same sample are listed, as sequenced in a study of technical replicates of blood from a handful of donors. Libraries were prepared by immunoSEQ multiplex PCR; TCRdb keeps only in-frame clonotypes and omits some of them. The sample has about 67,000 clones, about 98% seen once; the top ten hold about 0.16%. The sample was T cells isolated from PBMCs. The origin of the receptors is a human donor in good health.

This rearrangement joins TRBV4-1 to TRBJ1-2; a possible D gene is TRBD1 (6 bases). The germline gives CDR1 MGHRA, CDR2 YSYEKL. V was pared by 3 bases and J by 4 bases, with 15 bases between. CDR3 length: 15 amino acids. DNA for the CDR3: TGCGCCAGCAGCCACGAGTACAGGGTGACCTATGGCTACACCTTC. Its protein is CASSHEYRVTYGYTF.

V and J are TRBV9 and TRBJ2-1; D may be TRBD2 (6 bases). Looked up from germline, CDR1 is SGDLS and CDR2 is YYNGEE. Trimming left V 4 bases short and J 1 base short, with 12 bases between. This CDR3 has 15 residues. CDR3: CASSLRTISYNEQFF. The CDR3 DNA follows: TGTGCCAGCAGCTTACGGACTATATCCTACAATGAGCAGTTCTTC.

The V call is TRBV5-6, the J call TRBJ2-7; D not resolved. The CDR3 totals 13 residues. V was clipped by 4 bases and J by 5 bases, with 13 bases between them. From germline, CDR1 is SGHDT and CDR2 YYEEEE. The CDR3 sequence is CASSARVPHEQYF. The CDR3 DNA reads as TGTGCCAGCAGCGCGAGAGTCCCCCACGAGCAGTACTTC. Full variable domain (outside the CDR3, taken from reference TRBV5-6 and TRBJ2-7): DAGVTQSPTHLIKTRGQQVTLRCSPKSGHDTVSWYQQALGQGPQFIFQYYEEEERQRGNFPDRFSGHQFPNYSSELNVNALLLGDSALYLCASSARVPHEQYFGPGTRLTVT.

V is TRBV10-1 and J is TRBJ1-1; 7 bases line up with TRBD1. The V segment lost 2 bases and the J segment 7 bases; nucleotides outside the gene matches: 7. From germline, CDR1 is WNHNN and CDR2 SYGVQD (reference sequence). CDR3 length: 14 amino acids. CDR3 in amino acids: CASSENYRTGEAFF. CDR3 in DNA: TGCGCCAGCAGTGAGAACTACAGGACAGGTGAAGCTTTCTTT.

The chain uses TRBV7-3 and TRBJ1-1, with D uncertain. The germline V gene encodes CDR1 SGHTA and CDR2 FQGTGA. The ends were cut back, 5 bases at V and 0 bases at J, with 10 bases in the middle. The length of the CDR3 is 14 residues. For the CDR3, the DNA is TGTGCCAGCAGCCAGGACGGGGTGAACACTGAAGCTTTCTTT. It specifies CASSQDGVNTEAFF.

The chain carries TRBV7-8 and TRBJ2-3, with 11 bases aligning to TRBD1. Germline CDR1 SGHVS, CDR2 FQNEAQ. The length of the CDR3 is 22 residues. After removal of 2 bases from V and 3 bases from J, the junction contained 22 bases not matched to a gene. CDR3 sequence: CASSLMERTGGTSGRRTDTQYF. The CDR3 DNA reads TGTGCCAGCAGCTTAATGGAGCGGACAGGGGGCACGAGCGGGAGGAGGACAGATACGCAGTATTTT. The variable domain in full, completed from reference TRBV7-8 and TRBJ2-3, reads GAGVSQSPRYKVAKRGQDVALRCDPISGHVSLFWYQQALGQGPEFLTYFQNEAQLDKSGLPSDRFFAERPEGSVSTLKIQRTQQEDSAVYLCASSLMERTGGTSGRRTDTQYFGPGTRLTVL.

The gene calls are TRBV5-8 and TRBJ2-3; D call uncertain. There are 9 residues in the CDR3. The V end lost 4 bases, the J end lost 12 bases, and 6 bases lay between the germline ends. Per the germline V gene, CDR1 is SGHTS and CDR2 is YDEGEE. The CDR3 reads CASSPPQYF. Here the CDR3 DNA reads TGTGCCAGCAGCCCCCCACAGTATTTT.

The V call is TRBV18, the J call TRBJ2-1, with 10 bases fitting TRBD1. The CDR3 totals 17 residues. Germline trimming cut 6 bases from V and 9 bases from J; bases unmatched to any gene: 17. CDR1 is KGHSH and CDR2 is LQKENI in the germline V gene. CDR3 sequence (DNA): TGTGCCAGCTCCCTCATGGACTCCGACAGGGGGCATGGTGAGCAGTTCTTC. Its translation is CASSLMDSDRGHGEQFF.

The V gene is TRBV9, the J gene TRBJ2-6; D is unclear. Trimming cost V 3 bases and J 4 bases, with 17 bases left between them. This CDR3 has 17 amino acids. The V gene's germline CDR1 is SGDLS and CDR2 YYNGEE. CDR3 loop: CASSESPHAAGANVLTF. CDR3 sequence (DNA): TGTGCCAGCAGCGAATCCCCTCATGCGGCCGGGGCCAACGTCCTGACTTTC.

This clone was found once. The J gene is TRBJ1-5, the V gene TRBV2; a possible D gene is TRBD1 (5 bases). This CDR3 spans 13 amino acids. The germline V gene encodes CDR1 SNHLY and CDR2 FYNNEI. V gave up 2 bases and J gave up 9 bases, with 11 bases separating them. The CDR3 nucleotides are TGTGCCAGCAGTGAAAGGGACTCGGGGCCCCAGCATTTT. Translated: CASSERDSGPQHF.

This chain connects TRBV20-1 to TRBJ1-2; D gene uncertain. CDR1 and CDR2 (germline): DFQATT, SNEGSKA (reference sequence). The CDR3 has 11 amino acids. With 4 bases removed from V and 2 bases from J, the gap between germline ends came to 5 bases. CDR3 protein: CSANRNYGYTF. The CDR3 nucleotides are TGCAGTGCTAATCGGAACTATGGCTACACCTTC.

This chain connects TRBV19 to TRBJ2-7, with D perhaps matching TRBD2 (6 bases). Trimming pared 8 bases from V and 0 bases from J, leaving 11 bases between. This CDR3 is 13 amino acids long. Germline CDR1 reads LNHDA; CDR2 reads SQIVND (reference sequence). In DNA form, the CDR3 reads TGTGCCAGTGGGGCCGGGAGCTCCTACGAGCAGTACTTC. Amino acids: CASGAGSSYEQYF. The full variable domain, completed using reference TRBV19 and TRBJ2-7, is DGGITQSPKYLFRKEGQNVTLSCEQNLNHDAMYWYRQDPGQGLRLIYYSQIVNDFQKGDIAEGYSVSREKKESFPLTVTSAQKNPTAFYLCASGAGSSYEQYFGPGTRLTVT.

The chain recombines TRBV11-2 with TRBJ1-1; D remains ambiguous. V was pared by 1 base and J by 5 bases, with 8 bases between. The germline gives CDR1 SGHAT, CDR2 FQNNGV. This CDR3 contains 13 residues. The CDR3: CASSLGGNTEAFF. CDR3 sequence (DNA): TGTGCCAGCAGCTTAGGAGGGAATACTGAAGCTTTCTTT.

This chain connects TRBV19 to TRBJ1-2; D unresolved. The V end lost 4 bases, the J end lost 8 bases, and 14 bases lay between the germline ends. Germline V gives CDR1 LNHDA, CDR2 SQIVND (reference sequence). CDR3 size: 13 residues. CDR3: CASSTINSWGYTF. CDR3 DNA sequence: TGTGCCAGTAGTACCATTAACTCTTGGGGCTACACCTTC.

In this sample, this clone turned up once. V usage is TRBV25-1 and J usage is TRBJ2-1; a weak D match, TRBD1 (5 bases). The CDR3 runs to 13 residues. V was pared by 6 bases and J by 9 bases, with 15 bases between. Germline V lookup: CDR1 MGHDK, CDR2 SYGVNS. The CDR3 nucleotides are TGTGCCAGCAGCGTTGGGGCGGTCCCTGAGCAGTTCTTC. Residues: CASSVGAVPEQFF.

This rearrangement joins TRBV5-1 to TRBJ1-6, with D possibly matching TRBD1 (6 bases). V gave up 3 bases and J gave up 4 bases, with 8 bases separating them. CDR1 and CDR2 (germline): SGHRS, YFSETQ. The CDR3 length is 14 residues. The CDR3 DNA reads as TGCGCCAGCAGCTGGACAGATTATAATTCACCCCTCCACTTT. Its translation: CASSWTDYNSPLHF. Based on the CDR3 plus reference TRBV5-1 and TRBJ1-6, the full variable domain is KAGVTQTPRYLIKTRGQQVTLSCSPISGHRSVSWYQQTPGQGLQFLFEYFSETQRNKGNFPGRFSGRQFSNSRSEMNVSTLELGDSALYLCASSWTDYNSPLHFGNGTRLTVT.

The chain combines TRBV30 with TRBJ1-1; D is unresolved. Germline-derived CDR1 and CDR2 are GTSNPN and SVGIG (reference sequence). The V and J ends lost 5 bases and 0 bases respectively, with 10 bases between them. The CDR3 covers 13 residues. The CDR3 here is CAWAQVMNTEAFF. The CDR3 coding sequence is TGTGCCTGGGCCCAGGTGATGAACACTGAAGCTTTCTTT.

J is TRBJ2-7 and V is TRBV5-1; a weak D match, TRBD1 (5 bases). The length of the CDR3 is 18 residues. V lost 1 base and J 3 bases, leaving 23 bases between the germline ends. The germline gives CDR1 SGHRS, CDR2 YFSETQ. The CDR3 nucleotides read TGCGCCAGCAGCTTGAACCCCTGGACCCAGACAGAGGTCTACGAGCAGTACTTC. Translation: CASSLNPWTQTEVYEQYF.

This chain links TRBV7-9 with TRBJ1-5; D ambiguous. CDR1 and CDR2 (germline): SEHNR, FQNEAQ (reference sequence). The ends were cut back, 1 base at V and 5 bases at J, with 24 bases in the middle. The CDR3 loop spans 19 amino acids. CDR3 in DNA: TGTGCCAGCAGCTTAGTTTCGGGCGGGAGCCTAAGATTGGATCAGCCCCAGCATTTT. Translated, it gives CASSLVSGGSLRLDQPQHF.

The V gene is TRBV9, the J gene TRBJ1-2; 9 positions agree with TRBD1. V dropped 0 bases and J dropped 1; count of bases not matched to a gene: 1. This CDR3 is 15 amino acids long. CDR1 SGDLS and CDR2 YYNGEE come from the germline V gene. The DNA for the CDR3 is TGTGCCAGCAGCGTAGGGACAGGGGTTAACTATGGCTACACCTTC. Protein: CASSVGTGVNYGYTF. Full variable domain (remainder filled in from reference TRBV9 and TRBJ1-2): DSGVTQTPKHLITATGQRVTLRCSPRSGDLSVYWYQQSLDQGLQFLIQYYNGEERAKGNILERFSAQQFPDLHSELNLSSLELGDSALYFCASSVGTGVNYGYTFGSGTRLTVV.

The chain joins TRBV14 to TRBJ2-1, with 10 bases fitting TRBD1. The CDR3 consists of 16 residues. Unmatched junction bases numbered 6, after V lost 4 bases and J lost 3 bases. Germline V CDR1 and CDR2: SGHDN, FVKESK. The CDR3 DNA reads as TGTGCCAGCAGCCGACCGGGACAGGGGCTCTACAATGAGCAGTTCTTC. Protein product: CASSRPGQGLYNEQFF.

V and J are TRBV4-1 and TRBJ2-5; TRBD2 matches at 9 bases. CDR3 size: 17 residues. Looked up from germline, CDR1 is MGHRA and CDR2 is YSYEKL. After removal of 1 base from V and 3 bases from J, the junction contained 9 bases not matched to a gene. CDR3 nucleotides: TGCGCCAGCAGCCAAGGCATGGTAGCGGGGGTAAAAGAGACCCAGTACTTC. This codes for CASSQGMVAGVKETQYF.

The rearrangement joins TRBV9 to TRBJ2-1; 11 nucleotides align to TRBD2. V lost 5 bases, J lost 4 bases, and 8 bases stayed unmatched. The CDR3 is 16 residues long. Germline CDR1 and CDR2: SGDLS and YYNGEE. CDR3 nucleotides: TGTGCCAGCAGTACGACTAGCGGGACTATGTACAATGAGCAGTTCTTC. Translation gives CASSTTSGTMYNEQFF.

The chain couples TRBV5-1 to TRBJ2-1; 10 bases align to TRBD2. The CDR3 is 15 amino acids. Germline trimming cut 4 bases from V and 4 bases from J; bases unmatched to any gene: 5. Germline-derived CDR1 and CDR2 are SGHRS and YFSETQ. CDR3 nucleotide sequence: TGCGCCAGCAGCCCGGGACTAGCGTTATACAATGAGCAGTTCTTC. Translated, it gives CASSPGLALYNEQFF.

The CDR3 loop reads CASSLPVRNTEAFF. CDR3 DNA sequence: TGTGCCAGCAGCTTACCTGTGAGAAACACTGAAGCTTTCTTT. The chain links TRBV11-3 to TRBJ1-1; no reliable D call. Germline V lookup: CDR1 SGHNT, CDR2 YENEEA. The CDR3 contains 14 residues. Trimming stripped 2 bases from V and 2 bases from J, with 9 bases between.